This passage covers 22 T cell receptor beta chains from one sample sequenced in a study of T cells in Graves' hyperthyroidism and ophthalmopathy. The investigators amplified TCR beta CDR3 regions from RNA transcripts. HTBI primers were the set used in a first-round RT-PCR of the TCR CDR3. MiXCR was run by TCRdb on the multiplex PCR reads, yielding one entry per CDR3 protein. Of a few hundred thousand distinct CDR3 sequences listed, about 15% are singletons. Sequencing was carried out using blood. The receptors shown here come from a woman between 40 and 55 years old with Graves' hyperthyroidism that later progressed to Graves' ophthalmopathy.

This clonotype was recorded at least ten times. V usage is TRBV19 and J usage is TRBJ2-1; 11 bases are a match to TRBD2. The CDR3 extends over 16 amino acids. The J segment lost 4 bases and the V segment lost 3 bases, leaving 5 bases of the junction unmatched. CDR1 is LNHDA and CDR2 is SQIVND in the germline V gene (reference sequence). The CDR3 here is CASSMTSGTPYNEQFF. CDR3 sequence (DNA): TGTGCCAGTAGTATGACTAGCGGGACCCCATACAATGAGCAGTTCTTC.

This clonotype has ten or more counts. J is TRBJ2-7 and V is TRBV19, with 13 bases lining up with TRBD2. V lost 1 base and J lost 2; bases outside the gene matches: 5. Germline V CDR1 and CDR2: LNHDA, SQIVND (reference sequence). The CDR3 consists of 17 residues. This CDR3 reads CASSIAIGLAGAYEQYF. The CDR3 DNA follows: TGTGCCAGTAGTATAGCTATCGGACTAGCGGGAGCCTACGAGCAGTACTTC.

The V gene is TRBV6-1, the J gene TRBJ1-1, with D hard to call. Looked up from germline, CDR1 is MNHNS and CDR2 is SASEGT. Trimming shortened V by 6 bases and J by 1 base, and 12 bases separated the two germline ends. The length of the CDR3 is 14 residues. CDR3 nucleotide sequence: TGTGCCAGCAGCCCCAGAAGAGCGAACACTGAAGCTTTCTTT. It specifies CASSPRRANTEAFF.

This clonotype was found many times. CDR3 sequence (DNA): TGTGCCAGCAGCGTAGAAGGGACTACCCTTAAATGGGTTGTCGCCGGGGAGCTGTTTTTT. It encodes CASSVEGTTLKWVVAGELFF. The genes are TRBV9 and TRBJ2-2, with TRBD2 identical over 7 bases. The germline gives CDR1 SGDLS, CDR2 YYNGEE. The CDR3 is made up of 20 amino acids. Trimming cost V 0 bases and J 6 bases; bases outside gene matches: 20.

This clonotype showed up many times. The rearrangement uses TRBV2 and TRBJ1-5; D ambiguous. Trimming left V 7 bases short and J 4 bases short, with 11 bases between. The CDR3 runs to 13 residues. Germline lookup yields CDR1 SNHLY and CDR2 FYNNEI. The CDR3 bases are TGTGCCAGCACAAGGGAAGGAAATCAGCCCCAGCATTTT. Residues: CASTREGNQPQHF.

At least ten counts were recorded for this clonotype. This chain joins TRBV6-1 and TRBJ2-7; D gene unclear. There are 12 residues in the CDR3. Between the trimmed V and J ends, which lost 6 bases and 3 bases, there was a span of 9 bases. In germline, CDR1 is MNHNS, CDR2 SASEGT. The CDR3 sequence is CASSDFHYEQYF. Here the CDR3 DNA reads TGTGCCAGCAGCGATTTCCACTACGAGCAGTACTTC.

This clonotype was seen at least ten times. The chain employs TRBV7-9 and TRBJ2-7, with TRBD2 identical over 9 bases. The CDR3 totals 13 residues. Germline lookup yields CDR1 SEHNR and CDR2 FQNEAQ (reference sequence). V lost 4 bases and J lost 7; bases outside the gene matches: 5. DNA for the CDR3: TGTGCCAGCAGCTGGGCGGGAGGGTGGGAGCAGTACTTC. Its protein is CASSWAGGWEQYF.

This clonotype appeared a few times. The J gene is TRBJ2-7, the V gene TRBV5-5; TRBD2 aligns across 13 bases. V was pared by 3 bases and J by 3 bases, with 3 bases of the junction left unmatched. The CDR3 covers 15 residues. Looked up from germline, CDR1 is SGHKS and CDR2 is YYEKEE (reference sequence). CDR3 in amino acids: CASSSTSGRFYEQYF. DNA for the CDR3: TGTGCCAGCAGCTCGACTAGCGGGAGGTTCTACGAGCAGTACTTC.

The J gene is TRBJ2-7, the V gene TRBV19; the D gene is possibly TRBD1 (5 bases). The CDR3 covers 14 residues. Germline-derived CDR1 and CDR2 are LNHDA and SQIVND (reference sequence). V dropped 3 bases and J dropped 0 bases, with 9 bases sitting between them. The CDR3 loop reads CASSIRVTSYEQYF. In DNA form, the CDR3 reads TGTGCCAGTAGTATCAGGGTCACCTCCTACGAGCAGTACTTC.

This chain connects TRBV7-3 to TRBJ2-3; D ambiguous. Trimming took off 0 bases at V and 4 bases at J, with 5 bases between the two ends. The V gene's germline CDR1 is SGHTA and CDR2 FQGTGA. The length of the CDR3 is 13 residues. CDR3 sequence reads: CASSLTGPDTQYF. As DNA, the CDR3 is TGTGCCAGCAGCTTAACCGGACCAGATACGCAGTATTTT.

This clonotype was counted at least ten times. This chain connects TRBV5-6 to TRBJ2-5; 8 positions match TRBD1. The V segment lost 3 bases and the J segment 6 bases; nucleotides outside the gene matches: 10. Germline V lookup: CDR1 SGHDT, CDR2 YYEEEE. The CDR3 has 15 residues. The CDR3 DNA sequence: TGTGCCAGCAGCTCCAACAGGGGGACGAGGCAGACCCAGTACTTC. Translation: CASSSNRGTRQTQYF.

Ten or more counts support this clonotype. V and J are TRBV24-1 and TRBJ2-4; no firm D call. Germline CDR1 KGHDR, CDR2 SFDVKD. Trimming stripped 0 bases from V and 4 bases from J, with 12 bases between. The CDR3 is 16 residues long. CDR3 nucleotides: TGTGCCACCAGTGATTTGCACCGAGCATCTAAAAACATTCAGTACTTC. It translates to CATSDLHRASKNIQYF.

The CDR3 sequence: CASSVEPRPGYEQYF. The DNA for the CDR3 is TGTGCCAGCAGCGTAGAGCCTAGGCCGGGATACGAGCAGTACTTC. J is TRBJ2-7 and V is TRBV9; possible D gene TRBD2, 5 bases. Germline CDR1 is SGDLS and CDR2 is YYNGEE. V was cut by 0 bases and J by 4 bases, with 14 bases left in between. This CDR3 is built from 15 residues. The variable domain in full, completed from reference TRBV9 and TRBJ2-7, reads DSGVTQTPKHLITATGQRVTLRCSPRSGDLSVYWYQQSLDQGLQFLIQYYNGEERAKGNILERFSAQQFPDLHSELNLSSLELGDSALYFCASSVEPRPGYEQYFGPGTRLTVT.

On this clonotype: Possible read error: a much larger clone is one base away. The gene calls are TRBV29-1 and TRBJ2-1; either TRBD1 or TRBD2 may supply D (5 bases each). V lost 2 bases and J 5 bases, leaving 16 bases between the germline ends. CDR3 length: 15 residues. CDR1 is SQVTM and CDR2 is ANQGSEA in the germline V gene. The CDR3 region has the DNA TGCAGCGTTGAAACGGTGGGACGAACCCACAATGAGCAGTTCTTC. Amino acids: CSVETVGRTHNEQFF.

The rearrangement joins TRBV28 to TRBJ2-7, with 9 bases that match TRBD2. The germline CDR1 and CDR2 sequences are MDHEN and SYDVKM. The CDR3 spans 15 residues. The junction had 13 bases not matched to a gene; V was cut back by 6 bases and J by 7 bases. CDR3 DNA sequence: TGTGCCAGCAGCCAAGCCGCTAGCGGGATGGGGGAGCAGTACTTC. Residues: CASSQAASGMGEQYF.

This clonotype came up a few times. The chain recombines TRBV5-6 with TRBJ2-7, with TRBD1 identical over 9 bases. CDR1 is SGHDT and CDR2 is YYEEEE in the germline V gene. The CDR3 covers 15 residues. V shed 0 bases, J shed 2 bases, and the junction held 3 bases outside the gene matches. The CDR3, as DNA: TGTGCCAGCAGCTTGGGGGGACAGGGTACCTACGAGCAGTACTTC. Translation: CASSLGGQGTYEQYF.

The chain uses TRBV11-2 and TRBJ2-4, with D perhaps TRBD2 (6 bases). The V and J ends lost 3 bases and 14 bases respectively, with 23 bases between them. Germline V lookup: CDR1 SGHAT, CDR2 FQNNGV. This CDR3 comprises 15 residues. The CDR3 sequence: CASSLAGLAKNIKYF. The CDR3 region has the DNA TGTGCCAGCAGCTTGGCGGGGTTAGCCAAAAACATCAAGTACTTC.

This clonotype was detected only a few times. As DNA, the CDR3 is TGCAGTGCTGCACCGTCGGGCGGGCTTCGCAACAATGAGCAGTTCTTC. Its translation: CSAAPSGGLRNNEQFF. The V gene is TRBV20-1, the J gene TRBJ2-1; TRBD2 is a possible D gene (5 bases). The CDR3 spans 16 residues. V lost 5 bases and J lost 5, with 22 bases in between. Germline values: CDR1 DFQATT, CDR2 SNEGSKA (reference sequence).

The CDR3 sequence is CASSKGQDPYGYTF. The CDR3 DNA follows: TGTGCCAGCAGTAAAGGACAGGACCCCTATGGCTACACCTTC. The rearrangement links TRBV6-1 to TRBJ1-2; 7 nucleotides line up with TRBD1. V shed 5 bases, J shed 4 bases, and the junction held 7 bases outside the gene matches. Per the germline V gene, CDR1 is MNHNS and CDR2 is SASEGT. This CDR3 has 14 residues.

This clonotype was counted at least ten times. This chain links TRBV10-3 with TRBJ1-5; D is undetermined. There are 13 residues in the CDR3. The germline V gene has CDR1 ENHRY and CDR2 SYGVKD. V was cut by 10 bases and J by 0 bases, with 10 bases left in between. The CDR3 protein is CATQSSSNQPQHF. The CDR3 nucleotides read TGTGCCACCCAGAGTTCTAGCAATCAGCCCCAGCATTTT.

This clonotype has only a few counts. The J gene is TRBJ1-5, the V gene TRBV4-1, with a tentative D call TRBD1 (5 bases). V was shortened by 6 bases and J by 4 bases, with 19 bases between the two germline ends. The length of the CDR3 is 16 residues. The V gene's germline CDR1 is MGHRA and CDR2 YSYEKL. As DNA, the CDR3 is TGCGCCAGCAGGCACGTTATTGGGGACGGTAATCAGCCCCAGCATTTT. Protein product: CASRHVIGDGNQPQHF.

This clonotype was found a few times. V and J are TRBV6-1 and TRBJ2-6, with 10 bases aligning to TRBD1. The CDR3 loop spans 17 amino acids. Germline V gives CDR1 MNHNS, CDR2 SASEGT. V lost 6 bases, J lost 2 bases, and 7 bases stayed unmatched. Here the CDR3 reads CASREGTGVAGANVLTF. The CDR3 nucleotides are TGTGCCAGCAGAGAGGGGACAGGGGTGGCTGGGGCCAACGTCCTGACTTTC.